The source of this TCR beta chain is a study (dated by TCRdb to the mid-2010s). General notes on the study: The study set out to test whether tumor-infiltrating Tregs in breast cancer get recruited from blood Tregs or are instead converted in situ from other CD4+ T cell subsets.

In the case of this clonotype: The antigen it binds to is not known. Nothing much larger sits one base from this clone, and base qualities are not available.

Full-length TCR variable regions were amplified by 5' RACE PCR with constant-region reverse primers, followed by semi-nested PCR with Nested Universal Primer A. Using the ReliaPrep RNA Cell Miniprep System, total RNA was extracted, and the SMARTer RACE 5'/3' Kit was then used to reverse transcribe the RNA into 5'RACE-ready cDNA. Full-length TCR alpha and beta libraries were barcoded with multiplex adaptors and sequenced on an Illumina MiSeq. On the study's bioinformatics: Sequencing data were pooled across the five patients for each of nine subset-tissue groups and compared by unsupervised clustering of TCR gene usage. Repertoire similarity was calculated with the Morisita-Horn index, weighting shared sequences by their contribution to each repertoire. TCRdb reran the public reads through fastp at Q25 and MiXCR, keeping productive beta chains. Each CDR3 protein appears once, grouped with its most common genes and DNA. The V and J calls were determined by TCRdb, not by the authors. Recorded for this sample are 55,000 to 80,000 distinct CDR3 sequences; around a fifth of them occurred a single time. The ten largest make up 2.5% to 3.5% of the sample.

Overall results and qualifications from the work: Tumor-infiltrating Treg TCR alpha and beta sequences overlapped most with tumor naive CD4+ T cells, then with blood naive CD4+ T cells. The larger-cohort validation was restricted to a single TCR beta V-J rearrangement rather than whole repertoires. Tumor memory CD4+ T cell TCR gene usage was found to cluster with blood and lymph node memory CD4+ cells and with lymph node naive CD4+ cells.

The memory CD4+ T cell population was isolated based on a CD4+CD45RO+CD25- phenotype. Tregs, naive and memory CD4+ T cells from tumor, blood and ipsilateral draining lymph nodes of a few breast cancer patients underwent full-length TCR alpha and beta sequencing. Tumor tissue and lymph nodes obtained from ipsilateral axillary dissection were perfused with PBS, minced and then digested with collagenase I and hyaluronidase. Ficoll density gradient centrifugation was used to isolate mononuclear cells from lymph nodes or from 50 ml of peripheral blood. A purity exceeding 90% was confirmed by FACS for the sorted cell populations. This TCR came from a female donor with breast cancer. What was sequenced was memory CD4+ T cells sorted from a lymph node. The sample's cell subset or site label, in plain terms: memory CD4+ T cells, CD4+CD45RO+CD25-.

The nucleotide sequence reads TGTGCCAGCAGTTTATCGGTTTCGCGGGAGGTAAGGTACAATGAGCAGTTCTTC. This yields the protein CASSLSVSREVRYNEQFF. The receptor chain draws on TRBV27 and TRBJ2-1, with TRBD2 identical over 8 junction bases. V is pruned by 0 bases and J by 4 bases, leaving 11 bases of the junction without a gene match. CDR1 MNHEY and CDR2 SMNVEV were looked up in the germline V gene (reference sequence). Measured from the cysteine to the phenylalanine, the CDR3 is 18 residues long. The retained sequence is limited to the CDR3, 54 bases, with the frame set at the first base.